This TCR beta chain is from a study of blood T cell repertoires in COVID-19. Background on the study: Samples representing acute and convalescent COVID-19 were sourced from the United States, Italy and Spain.

Participant age was about 18 to 100 years, and participants resided in about two dozen US areas. Symptom resolution, clearance, or two negative PCRs marked the recovered donors of Cohort 3. Produced via immunoSEQ multiplex PCR; TCRdb's table is partial and in-frame only. The sample lists about 170,000 clones; roughly 80% were seen once. Germline CDR1 and CDR2: SGHRS and YFSETQ. The CDR3 has 15 residues. V was pared by 2 bases and J by 4 bases, with 3 bases of the junction left unmatched. The sample comprised PBMCs or T cells enriched from blood (not recorded which). The rearrangement joins TRBV5-1 to TRBJ1-5, with 10 nucleotides matching TRBD1. The TCR comes from a man aged 45-60 years who had recovered from COVID-19. The CDR3 DNA sequence: TGCGCCAGCAGCTTAGGGGACAGGGGAAATCAGCCCCAGCATTTT. As protein: CASSLGDRGNQPQHF. Complete variable domain (other parts from reference TRBV5-1 and TRBJ1-5): KAGVTQTPRYLIKTRGQQVTLSCSPISGHRSVSWYQQTPGQGLQFLFEYFSETQRNKGNFPGRFSGRQFSNSRSEMNVSTLELGDSALYLCASSLGDRGNQPQHFGDGTRLSIL.